This TCR beta chain was sequenced for a study of blood T cell repertoires in COVID-19 (dated by TCRdb to between 2020 and 2021). Study-wide context: Collaborator samples came from the United States, Italy and Spain and covered acute and convalescent phases of COVID-19. The prospective study material was composed of cDNA or gDNA derived from T cells, B-cell-depleted T cells, or PBMCs. Subjects who had been exposed to COVID-19, were actively infected with it, or had recovered from it provided the deeply sampled blood TCRbeta repertoires that made up the dataset. The repertoires were released in a freely available public database meant as a resource for research on the immune response to SARS-CoV-2. Samples came from the ongoing ImmuneRACE study (first 160 participants) plus 1,254 subjects from 6 global collaborators. The sample metadata nearly always contained a de-identified subject ID, COVID-19 status, age in years and sex. Where available, HLA class I and class II types were obtained from metadata supplied by the sample provider rather than from assay-based typing.

TCRbeta CDR3 regions were amplified from genomic DNA by means of the immunoSEQ Assay, a bias-controlled multiplex PCR. Per the authors' processing: The number of nucleated cells in each sample was estimated by amplification of reference gene primers within the assay. To quantify the absolute abundance of each unique TCRbeta CDR3 rearrangement, sequence reads were collapsed and filtered. For each sample, productive Simpson clonality was calculated as the square root of Simpson's diversity index across productive rearrangements. Sourced from immuneACCESS, this table was stored by TCRdb with only in-frame sequences that have V and J called. A share of the clones is absent; for the studies checked, an unresolved V gene accounts for under half, and the remainder has no known explanation. The D gene and trimming were derived from the DNA, and the V and J assignments and clone size from that table. The sample has roughly 290,000 clones on record, 80% to 95% of them singletons. The ten largest clones capture about 6.8% of the sample.

In the germline V gene (reference sequence), CDR1 corresponds to SEHNR and CDR2 to FQNEAQ. From cysteine to phenylalanine, the CDR3 is 15 amino acids long. The only DNA kept is the CDR3, 45 bases in frame from the first base. V is cut back by 7 bases and J by 7 bases, with 7 bases in the junction unmatched. In Seattle, one collaborating source enrolled patients while the infection was active and tracked those patients longitudinally over the course of disease. Whole blood was collected in K2EDTA tubes by collaborating institutions according to the institutions' own protocols. For TCRbeta analysis, collaborator samples were shipped as frozen whole blood, as isolated PBMCs, or as DNA extracted from either sample type. Study-wide findings and limitations: How much clinical and demographic metadata was included differed by source and by participant, and the metadata was provided uncurated.

Notes on this clone: It lacks a known antigen. It has no much larger one-base neighbor in the sample; base qualities were not kept.

This sequence was found in a woman aged 25-40 years with COVID-19, enrolled during active disease. Rearrangement joined TRBV7-9 to TRBJ2-1, and 13 junctional nucleotides match TRBD2. Sequencing input: peripheral blood. The CDR3 protein is CASITTSGRWNEQFF. The DNA sequence is given as TGTGCCAGCATCACGACTAGCGGGAGGTGGAATGAGCAGTTCTTC.